This TCR beta chain was obtained from a study of T cell responses to AZD1222 COVID-19 vaccine. The protocol was immunoSEQ multiplex PCR, while the TCRdb copy is restricted to in-frame clones and leaves out a portion. The repertoire holds some 120,000 clones, 80% to 90% seen once, with about 7.9% in the top ten. As concerns this clone: The antigen remains undetermined.

Per the germline V gene, CDR1 is SEHNR and CDR2 is FQNEAQ (reference sequence). V lost 1 base, J lost 4 bases, and 14 bases stayed unmatched. The CDR3 loop spans 18 amino acids. Notes on the study in general: Donor demographics were predominantly white British with a female majority; clonal diversity may be underestimated.

The specimen comprised peripheral blood, sampled on day 0 of AZD1222 vaccination. The chain uses TRBV7-9 and TRBJ1-1; 8 nucleotides agree with TRBD1. The source of this sequence is an adult in good health. This chain's CDR3 is CASSLGIWTGSYGTEAFF. DNA of the CDR3: TGTGCCAGCAGCTTAGGAATCTGGACAGGGTCTTACGGCACTGAAGCTTTCTTT.